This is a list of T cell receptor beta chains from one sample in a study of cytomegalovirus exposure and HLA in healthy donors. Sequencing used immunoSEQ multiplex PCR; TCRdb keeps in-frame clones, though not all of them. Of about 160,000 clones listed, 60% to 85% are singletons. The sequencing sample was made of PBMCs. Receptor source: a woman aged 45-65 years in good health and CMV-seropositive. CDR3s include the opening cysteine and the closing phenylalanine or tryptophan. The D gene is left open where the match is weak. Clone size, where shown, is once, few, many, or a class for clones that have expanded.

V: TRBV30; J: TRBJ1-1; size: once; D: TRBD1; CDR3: CAWRQGADTEAFF; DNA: TGTGCCTGGAGGCAGGGGGCTGACACTGAAGCTTTCTTT
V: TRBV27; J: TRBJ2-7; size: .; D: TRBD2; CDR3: CASSFGGGAYEQYF; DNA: TGTGCCAGCAGTTTCGGCGGGGGGGCTTACGAGCAGTACTTC
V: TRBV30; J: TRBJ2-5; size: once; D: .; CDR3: CAWSPQETQYF; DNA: TGTGCCTGGAGTCCTCAAGAGACCCAGTACTTC
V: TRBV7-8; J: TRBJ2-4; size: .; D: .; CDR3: CASSLPSDGRIQYF; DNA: TGTGCCAGCAGCTTACCCTCGGATGGGCGAATTCAGTACTTC
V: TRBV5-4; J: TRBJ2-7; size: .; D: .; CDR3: CASSGSSYEQYF; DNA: TGTGCCAGCAGCGGTAGCTCCTACGAGCAGTACTTC
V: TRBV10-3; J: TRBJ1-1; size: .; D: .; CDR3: CAIREPGTRNTEAFF; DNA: TGTGCCATCAGAGAACCCGGGACAAGGAACACTGAAGCTTTCTTT
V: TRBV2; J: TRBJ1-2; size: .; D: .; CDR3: CASSAGQNYGYTF; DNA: TGTGCCAGCAGTGCCGGACAGAACTATGGCTACACCTTC
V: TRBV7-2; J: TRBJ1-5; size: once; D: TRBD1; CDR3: CASSLVRGNQPQHF; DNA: TGTGCCAGCAGCTTAGTCAGGGGGAATCAGCCCCAGCATTTT
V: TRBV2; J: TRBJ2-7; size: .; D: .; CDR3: CASSAAAEQYF; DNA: TGTGCCAGCAGTGCGGCGGCTGAGCAGTACTTC
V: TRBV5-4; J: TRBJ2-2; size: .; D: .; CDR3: CASSFPGAGELFF; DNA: TGTGCCAGCAGCTTCCCAGGGGCCGGGGAGCTGTTTTTT
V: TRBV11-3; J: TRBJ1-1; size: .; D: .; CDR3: CASSYSWGAEAFF; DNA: TGTGCCAGCAGTTATTCTTGGGGGGCTGAAGCTTTCTTT
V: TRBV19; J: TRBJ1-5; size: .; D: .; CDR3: CAGGGATYQPQHF; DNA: TGTGCCGGCGGAGGGGCGACCTATCAGCCCCAGCATTTT
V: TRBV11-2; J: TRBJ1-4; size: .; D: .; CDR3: CASSLDYEKLFF; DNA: TGTGCCAGCAGCCTTGACTATGAAAAACTGTTTTTT
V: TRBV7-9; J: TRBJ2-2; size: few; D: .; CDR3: CASSLVGAVTGELFF; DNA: TGTGCCAGCAGCTTAGTGGGGGCCGTCACCGGGGAGCTGTTTTTT
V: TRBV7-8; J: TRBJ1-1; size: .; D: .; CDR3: CASSPRMDTEAFF; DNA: TGTGCCAGCAGCCCGCGTATGGACACTGAAGCTTTCTTT
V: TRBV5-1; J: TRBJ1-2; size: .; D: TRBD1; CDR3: CASRAGTGAYGYTF; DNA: TGCGCCAGCAGGGCCGGGACAGGGGCATATGGCTACACCTTC
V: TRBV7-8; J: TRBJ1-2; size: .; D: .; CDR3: CASSKLTGPYGYTF; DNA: TGTGCCAGCAGCAAACTTACTGGGCCCTATGGCTACACCTTC
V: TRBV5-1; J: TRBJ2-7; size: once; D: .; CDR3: CASSFAGTYEQYF; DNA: TGCGCCAGCAGCTTCGCGGGAACATACGAGCAGTACTTC
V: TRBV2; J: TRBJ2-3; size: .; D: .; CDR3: CASVIGTVPSGTQYF; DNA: TGTGCCAGCGTGATTGGGACTGTACCGTCGGGAACGCAGTATTTT
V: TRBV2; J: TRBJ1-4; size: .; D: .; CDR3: CASRQAEEKLFF; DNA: TGTGCCAGCAGACAGGCGGAAGAAAAACTGTTTTTT